One and the same sample provided the 11 T cell receptor beta chains below, sequenced in a study of identical twins. TCRdb reprocessed the 5' RACE reads via MiXCR and lists one record per CDR3 protein. The sample includes hundreds of thousands of distinct CDR3 sequences, around 6.1% seen only once; the top ten take 1.5% to 2%. Sequences were obtained from naive T cells sorted from blood. The receptors were sampled from a man aged 18 to 30 in good health.

This clonotype has more than one count but fewer than ten. V usage is TRBV7-3 and J usage is TRBJ1-4, with D possibly matching TRBD1 (5 bases). The V and J ends lost 5 bases and 10 bases respectively, with 14 bases between them. This CDR3 comprises 13 residues. Germline V CDR1 and CDR2: SGHTA, FQGTGA. This CDR3 reads CASSPGEGGKLFF. CDR3 DNA sequence: TGTGCCAGCAGCCCGGGGGAGGGCGGAAAACTGTTTTTT.

The CDR3 loop is CASRPPGTGFNEQFF. The CDR3 DNA sequence: TGTGCCAGCAGGCCTCCCGGGACAGGGTTCAATGAGCAGTTCTTC. The chain joins TRBV2 to TRBJ2-1, with TRBD1 identical over 9 bases. There are 15 residues in the CDR3. Germline lookup yields CDR1 SNHLY and CDR2 FYNNEI. The V gene end was trimmed by 6 bases and the J gene end by 6 bases; junction bases not matched to a gene: 9.

This clonotype occurred many times. The chain employs TRBV5-1 and TRBJ2-1; D is uncertain. Germline V CDR1 and CDR2: SGHRS, YFSETQ. V shed 2 bases and J shed 2 bases, with 14 bases lying between them. The CDR3 spans 16 residues. The CDR3 nucleotides read TGCGCCAGCAGCTTCCGGTTGCGAGACCCCTACAATGAGCAGTTCTTC. Protein product: CASSFRLRDPYNEQFF. Full variable domain (outside the CDR3, taken from reference TRBV5-1 and TRBJ2-1): KAGVTQTPRYLIKTRGQQVTLSCSPISGHRSVSWYQQTPGQGLQFLFEYFSETQRNKGNFPGRFSGRQFSNSRSEMNVSTLELGDSALYLCASSFRLRDPYNEQFFGPGTRLTVL.

The chain has TRBV5-1 and TRBJ1-3; a possible D gene is TRBD1 (5 bases). The V end was cut by 4 bases, the J end by 0 bases, with 14 bases between. Germline CDR1 reads SGHRS; CDR2 reads YFSETQ. The CDR3 consists of 16 residues. The CDR3 nucleotides read TGCGCCAGCAGCAGACGAGCAGGGCCCTCTGGAAACACCATATATTTT. This sequence encodes CASSRRAGPSGNTIYF.

There are many counts of this clonotype. CDR3 amino acids: CAIRTPRQGAHNEQFF. The CDR3 region has the DNA TGTGCCATCAGGACACCTAGGCAGGGGGCCCACAATGAGCAGTTCTTC. The rearrangement joins TRBV10-3 to TRBJ2-1; the match to TRBD1 covers 8 bases. With 6 bases clipped from V and 5 bases from J, the junction kept 12 bases outside the gene matches. Germline lookup yields CDR1 ENHRY and CDR2 SYGVKD. This CDR3 spans 16 amino acids.

In its sample, this clonotype was seen a few times. The chain has TRBV7-9 and TRBJ2-5, with 9 bases fitting TRBD2. CDR1 SEHNR and CDR2 FQNEAQ come from the germline V gene (reference sequence). V trimming: 5 bases; J trimming: 3 bases; junction bases outside the gene matches: 7. The length of the CDR3 is 15 residues. This chain's CDR3 is CASSRPAGGKETQYF. In nucleotides, the CDR3 is TGTGCCAGCAGCAGACCCGCGGGAGGGAAAGAGACCCAGTACTTC.

This clonotype was recorded a few times. The chain couples TRBV6-5 to TRBJ2-2; D unresolved. This CDR3 region has 15 residues. V was shortened by 2 bases and J by 0 bases, with 7 bases between the two germline ends. CDR1 MNHEY and CDR2 SVGAGI come from the germline V gene. The CDR3 reads CASSYPGANTGELFF. Written as DNA, the CDR3 is TGTGCCAGCAGTTACCCAGGCGCGAACACCGGGGAGCTGTTTTTT.

This clonotype has ten or more counts. This chain connects TRBV24-1 to TRBJ2-2; TRBD2 agrees at 9 bases. V shed 6 bases and J 8 bases; nucleotides not matched to a gene: 6. Germline assignment: CDR1 KGHDR and CDR2 SFDVKD. The CDR3 spans 14 residues. CDR3 region: CATSTSGSTGELFF. The CDR3 nucleotides read TGTGCCACCAGTACTAGCGGGTCCACGGGGGAGCTGTTTTTT.

The chain carries TRBV5-1 and TRBJ1-5, with D possibly matching TRBD1 (6 bases). The CDR3 is made up of 16 amino acids. Germline CDR1 is SGHRS and CDR2 is YFSETQ. V was trimmed by 2 bases and J by 1 base, leaving 13 bases between them. The DNA for the CDR3 is TGCGCCAGCAGCTTAGGTACAGGGCCAAGCAATCAGCCCCAGCATTTT. Protein: CASSLGTGPSNQPQHF.

This clonotype was picked up many times. The chain couples TRBV29-1 to TRBJ2-2; D gene uncertain. This CDR3 region has 13 residues. V lost 3 bases and J lost 1, with 6 bases in between. From germline, CDR1 is SQVTM and CDR2 ANQGSEA. The DNA of the CDR3 is TGCAGCGTTGATTCCGGGAACACCGGGGAGCTGTTTTTT. Protein: CSVDSGNTGELFF.

This clonotype was seen repeatedly, ten times or more. A junction end diverges from the germline sequence, so it may reflect a read error. CDR3 loop: CGTSGSSYEQYF. The DNA for the CDR3 is TGCGGTACTAGCGGAAGCTCCTACGAGCAGTACTTC. This chain links TRBV5-5 with TRBJ2-7; 8 nucleotides align to TRBD2. The CDR3 runs to 12 residues. CDR1 is SGHKS, CDR2 YYEKEE, per germline (reference sequence).